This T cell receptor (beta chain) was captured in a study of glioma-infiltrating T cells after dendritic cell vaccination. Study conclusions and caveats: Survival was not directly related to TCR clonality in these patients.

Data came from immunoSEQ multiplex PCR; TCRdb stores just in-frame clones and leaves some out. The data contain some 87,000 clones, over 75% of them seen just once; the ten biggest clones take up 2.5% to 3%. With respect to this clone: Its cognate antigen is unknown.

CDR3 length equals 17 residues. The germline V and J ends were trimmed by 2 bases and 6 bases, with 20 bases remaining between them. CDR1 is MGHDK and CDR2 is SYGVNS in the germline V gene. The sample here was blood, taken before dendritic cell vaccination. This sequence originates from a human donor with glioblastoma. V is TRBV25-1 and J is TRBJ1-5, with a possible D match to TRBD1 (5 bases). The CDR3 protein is CASSEDPWWGEFQPQHF. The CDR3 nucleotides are TGTGCCAGCAGTGAAGACCCGTGGTGGGGCGAATTTCAGCCCCAGCATTTT. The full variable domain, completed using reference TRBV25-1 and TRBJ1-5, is EADIYQTPRYLVIGTGKKITLECSQTMGHDKMYWYQQDPGMELHLIHYSYGVNSTEKGDLSSESTVSRIRTEHFPLTLESARPSHTSQYLCASSEDPWWGEFQPQHFGDGTRLSIL.